This TCR beta chain was documented in a study of T-cell reconstitution after alpha-beta-depleted transplantation in children (dated by TCRdb to the mid-2010s). Some background on the complete study: Using TCR repertoire profiling, the study followed T-cell immune reconstitution in a quantitative way in children after TCRalphabeta/CD19-depleted allogeneic hematopoietic cell transplantation.

General conclusions and limits of the study: Over subsequent months, a decline in hyperexpanded clone frequencies was noted, and after one year, T-cell counts and TCRbeta diversity were mostly ascribed to newly produced T cells. In some patients, high TCRbeta diversity at day 60 was attributed to recipient T cells and intrathymic progenitors that had survived conditioning. About two months after transplant, the apparently early recovery of alphabetaT-cell counts reportedly depended on just several hundred clones that had expanded rapidly and came from non-depleted graft cells.

Libraries were prepared through PCR. The sequencer listed for this sample is Illumina HiSeq 2500. To normalize quantification of the TCRbeta repertoire, the TCR libraries were built with molecular barcoding that relied on unique molecular identifiers. The raw public data were reprocessed by TCRdb itself: fastp quality trimming at Q25, MiXCR clonotype calling, in-frame beta chains only. Entries that share a CDR3 protein sequence are merged under the most common genes and DNA. The sample table records 180,000 or so distinct CDR3 sequences; 6.3% of these occur just once. About 4.3% of the sample rests with the top ten. According to the study, the label for this sample's treatment or condition signals: allogeneic hematopoietic cell transplantation with graft depleted of TCRalphabeta T cells and CD19 B cells. TCRalphabeta/CD19-depleted allogeneic hematopoietic cell grafts were given to the transplant recipients, all of whom were children.

For this clonotype: No antigen is known for it. Nothing much larger sits one base from this clone, and base qualities are not available.

From the cysteine up to the phenylalanine, the CDR3 has a length of 18 residues. Only the CDR3 part of the read is kept: 54 bases, read in frame from the first base. The rearrangement combines TRBV21-1 with TRBJ2-7; the table's D gene call, TRBD1, was not cross checked with the DNA. TRBV21-1 is assigned pseudogene status. The TCR sequence derives from a girl under three years old with combined immunodeficiency, due to receive a stem cell transplant. The input for sequencing was PBMCs, taken before TCRalphabeta/CD19-depleted stem cell transplant. The CDR3 is CASSKKGADRKSFYEQYF. The nucleotide sequence is given as TGTGCCAGCAGCAAAAAGGGGGCTGACAGGAAGTCATTCTACGAGCAGTACTTC.